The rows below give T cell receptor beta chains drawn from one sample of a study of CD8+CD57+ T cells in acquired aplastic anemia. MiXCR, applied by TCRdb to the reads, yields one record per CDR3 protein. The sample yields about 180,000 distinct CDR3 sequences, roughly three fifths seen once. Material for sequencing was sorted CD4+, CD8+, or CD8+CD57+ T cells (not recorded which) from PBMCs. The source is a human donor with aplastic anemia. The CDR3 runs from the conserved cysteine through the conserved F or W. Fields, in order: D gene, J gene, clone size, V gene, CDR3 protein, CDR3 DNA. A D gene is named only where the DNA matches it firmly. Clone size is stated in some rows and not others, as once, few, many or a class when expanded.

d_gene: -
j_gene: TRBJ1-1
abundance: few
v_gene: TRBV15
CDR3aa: CATSRERGGLGTEAFF
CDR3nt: TGTGCCACCAGCAGAGAGCGAGGGGGGTTAGGCACTGAAGCTTTCTTT

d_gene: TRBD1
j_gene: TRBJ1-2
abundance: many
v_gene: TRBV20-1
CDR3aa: CSARAWDRTYYGYTF
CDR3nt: TGCAGTGCTAGAGCCTGGGACAGGACCTACTATGGCTACACCTTC

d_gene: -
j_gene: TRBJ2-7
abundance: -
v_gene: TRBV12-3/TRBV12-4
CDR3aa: CASSYAAGSYEQYF
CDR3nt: TGTGCCAGCAGTTACGCCGCAGGGTCCTACGAGCAGTACTTC

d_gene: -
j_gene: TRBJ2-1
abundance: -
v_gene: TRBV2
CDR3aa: CASSEARVVDEQFF
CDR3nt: TGTGCCAGCAGTGAAGCACGGGTTGTTGATGAGCAGTTCTTC

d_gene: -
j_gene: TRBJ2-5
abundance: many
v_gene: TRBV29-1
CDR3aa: CSVEVVAGETQYF
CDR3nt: TGCAGCGTTGAAGTGGTTGCGGGGGAGACCCAGTACTTC

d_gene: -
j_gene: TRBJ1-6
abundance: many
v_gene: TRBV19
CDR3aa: CASSNTGGSYNSPLHF
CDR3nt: TGTGCCAGTAGTAATACCGGGGGATCCTATAATTCACCCCTCCACTTT

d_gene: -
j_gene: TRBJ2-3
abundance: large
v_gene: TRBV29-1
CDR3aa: CSVEVGAGVGWDTQYF
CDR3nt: TGCAGCGTTGAAGTAGGGGCAGGGGTTGGGTGGGATACGCAGTATTTT

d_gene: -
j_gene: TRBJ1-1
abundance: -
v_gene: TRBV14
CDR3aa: CASSPYRATMNTEAFF
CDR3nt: TGTGCCAGCAGCCCATACAGGGCCACAATGAACACTGAAGCTTTCTTT

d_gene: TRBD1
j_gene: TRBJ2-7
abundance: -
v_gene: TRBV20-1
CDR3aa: CSAHEGQGATYEQYF
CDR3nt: TGCAGTGCTCACGAAGGGCAGGGGGCGACCTACGAGCAGTACTTC

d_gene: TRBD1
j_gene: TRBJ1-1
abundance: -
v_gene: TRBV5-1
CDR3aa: CASSLVQGAAEAFF
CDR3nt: TGCGCCAGCAGCTTGGTACAGGGGGCGGCTGAAGCTTTCTTT

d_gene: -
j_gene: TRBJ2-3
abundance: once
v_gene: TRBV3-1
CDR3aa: CASSQGGTDTQYF
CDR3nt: TGTGCCAGCAGCCAGGGGGGAACAGATACGCAGTATTTT

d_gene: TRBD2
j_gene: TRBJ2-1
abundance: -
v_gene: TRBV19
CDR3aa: CASRNPGAGGVEQFF
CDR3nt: TGTGCCAGTAGGAACCCAGGGGCGGGGGGGGTTGAGCAGTTCTTC

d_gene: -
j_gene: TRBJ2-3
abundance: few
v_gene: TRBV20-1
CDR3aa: CSAEGPRTDTQYF
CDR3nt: TGCAGTGCTGAGGGACCGCGCACAGATACGCAGTATTTT

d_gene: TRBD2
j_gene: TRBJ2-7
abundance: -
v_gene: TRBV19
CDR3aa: CASSNIAGGIGEQYF
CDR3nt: TGTGCCAGTAGTAACATAGCGGGGGGGATAGGCGAGCAGTACTTC

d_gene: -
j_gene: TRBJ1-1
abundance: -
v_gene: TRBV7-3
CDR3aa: CASGLLGPNTEAFF
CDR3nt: TGTGCCAGCGGCTTACTGGGCCCGAACACTGAAGCTTTCTTT

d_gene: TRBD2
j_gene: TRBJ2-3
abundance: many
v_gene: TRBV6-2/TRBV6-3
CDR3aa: CASSYGTSAQYF
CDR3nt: TGTGCCAGCAGTTACGGGACTAGCGCGCAGTATTTT

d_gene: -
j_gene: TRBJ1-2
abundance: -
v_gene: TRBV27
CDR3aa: CASRAIGGYGYTF
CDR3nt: TGTGCCAGCAGGGCAATAGGGGGCTATGGCTACACCTTC

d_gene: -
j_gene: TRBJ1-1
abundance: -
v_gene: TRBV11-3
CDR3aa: CASHFGGGNNEAFF
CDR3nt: TGTGCCAGCCACTTTGGGGGGGGGAACAATGAAGCTTTCTTT

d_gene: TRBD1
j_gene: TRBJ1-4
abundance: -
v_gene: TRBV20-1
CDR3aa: CSAHRGRNEKLFF
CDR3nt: TGCAGTGCGCACAGGGGGCGGAATGAAAAACTGTTTTTT

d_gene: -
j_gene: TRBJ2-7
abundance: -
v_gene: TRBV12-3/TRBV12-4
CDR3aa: CASSFSLGASTYEQYF
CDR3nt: TGTGCCAGCAGTTTCAGTTTGGGGGCTTCTACCTACGAGCAGTACTTC

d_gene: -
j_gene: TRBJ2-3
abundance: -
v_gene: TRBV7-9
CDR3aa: CASSLNPDRSTDTQYF
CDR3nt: TGTGCCAGCAGCTTGAACCCGGACAGAAGCACAGATACGCAGTATTTT

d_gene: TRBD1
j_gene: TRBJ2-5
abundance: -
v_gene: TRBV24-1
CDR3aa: CATSEPGTGIEETQYF
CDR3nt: TGTGCCACCAGTGAACCCGGGACAGGGATCGAAGAGACCCAGTACTTC

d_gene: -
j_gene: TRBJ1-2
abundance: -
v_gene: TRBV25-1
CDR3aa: CASRPGTNYGYTF
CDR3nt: TGTGCCAGCCGTCCAGGGACCAACTATGGCTACACCTTC

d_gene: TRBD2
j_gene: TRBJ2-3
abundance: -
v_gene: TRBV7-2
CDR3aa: CASSPWLAGPGDTQYF
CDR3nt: TGTGCCAGCAGCCCATGGCTAGCGGGGCCCGGGGATACGCAGTATTTT

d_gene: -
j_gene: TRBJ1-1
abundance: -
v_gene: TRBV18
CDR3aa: CASSQLMDGNTEAFF
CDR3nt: TGTGCCAGCTCACAACTCATGGACGGGAACACTGAAGCTTTCTTT

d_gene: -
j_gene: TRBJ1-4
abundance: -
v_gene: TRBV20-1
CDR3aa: CSALDGRGEKLFF
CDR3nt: TGCAGTGCCCTAGACGGGAGGGGAGAAAAACTGTTTTTT

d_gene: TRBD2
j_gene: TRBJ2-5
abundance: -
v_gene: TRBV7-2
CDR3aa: CASSLPLAGVETQYF
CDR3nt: TGTGCCAGCAGCTTACCCCTAGCGGGAGTAGAGACCCAGTACTTC

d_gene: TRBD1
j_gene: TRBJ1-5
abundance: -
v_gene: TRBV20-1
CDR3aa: CSARRQGAQPQHF
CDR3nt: TGCAGTGCTAGAAGACAGGGGGCACAGCCCCAGCATTTT

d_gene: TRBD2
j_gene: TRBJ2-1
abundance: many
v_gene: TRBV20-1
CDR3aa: CSARELTSGGTTYNEQFF
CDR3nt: TGCAGTGCTAGAGAACTGACTAGCGGGGGGACTACCTACAATGAGCAGTTCTTC

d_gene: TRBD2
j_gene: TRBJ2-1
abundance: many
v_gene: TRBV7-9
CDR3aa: CASSASGGQQFF
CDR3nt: TGTGCCAGCAGCGCAAGCGGGGGGCAGCAGTTCTTC

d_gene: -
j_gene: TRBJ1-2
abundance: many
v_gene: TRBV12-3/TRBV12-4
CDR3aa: CASSTGTYGYTF
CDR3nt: TGTGCCAGCAGCACAGGTACCTATGGCTACACCTTC

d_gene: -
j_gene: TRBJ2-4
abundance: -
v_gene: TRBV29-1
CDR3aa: CSVGGLAKNIQYF
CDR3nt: TGCAGCGTTGGGGGCTTAGCCAAAAACATTCAGTACTTC

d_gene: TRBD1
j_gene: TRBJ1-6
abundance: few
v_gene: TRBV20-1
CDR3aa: CSARQDRVWAPLHF
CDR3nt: TGCAGTGCTAGGCAGGACAGGGTCTGGGCACCCCTCCACTTT

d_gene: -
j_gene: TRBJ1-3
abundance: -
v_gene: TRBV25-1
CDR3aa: CASSELGRSTIYF
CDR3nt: TGTGCCAGCAGTGAATTAGGTCGGAGCACCATATATTTT

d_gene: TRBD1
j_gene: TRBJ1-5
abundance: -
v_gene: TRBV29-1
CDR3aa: CSVAAGGIKAGDQPQHF
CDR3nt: TGCAGCGTTGCAGCAGGGGGTATCAAGGCTGGAGATCAGCCCCAGCATTTT

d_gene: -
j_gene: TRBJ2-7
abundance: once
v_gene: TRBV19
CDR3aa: CASGTLTGFEQYF
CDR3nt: TGTGCCAGCGGGACGCTTACAGGGTTCGAGCAGTACTTC

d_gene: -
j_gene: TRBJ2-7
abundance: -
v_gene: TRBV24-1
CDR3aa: CATSDLTGPSDEQYF
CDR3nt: TGTGCCACCAGTGACCTAACCGGTCCCTCCGACGAGCAGTACTTC

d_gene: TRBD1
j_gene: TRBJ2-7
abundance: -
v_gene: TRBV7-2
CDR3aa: CASSQGQVYEQYF
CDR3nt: TGCGCCAGCAGCCAGGGACAGGTCTACGAGCAGTACTTC

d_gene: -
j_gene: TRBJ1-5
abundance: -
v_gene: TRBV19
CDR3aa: CASRYGTPNQPQHF
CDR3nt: TGTGCCAGTCGGTACGGGACCCCAAATCAGCCCCAGCATTTT

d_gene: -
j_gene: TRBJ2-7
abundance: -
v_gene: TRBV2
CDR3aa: CACSARGLADDYEQYF
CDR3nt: -

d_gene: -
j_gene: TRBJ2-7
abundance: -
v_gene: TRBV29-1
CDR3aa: CSVEVGAGGEQYF
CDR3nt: TGCAGCGTTGAAGTAGGGGCAGGTGGTGAGCAGTACTTC

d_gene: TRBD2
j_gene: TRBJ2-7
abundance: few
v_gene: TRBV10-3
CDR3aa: CATSIRGDEQYF
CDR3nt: TGTGCCACCAGTATACGGGGGGACGAGCAGTACTTC

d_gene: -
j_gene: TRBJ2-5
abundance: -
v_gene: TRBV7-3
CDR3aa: CASSGSETQYF
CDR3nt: TGTGCCAGCAGCGGTAGCGAGACCCAGTACTTC

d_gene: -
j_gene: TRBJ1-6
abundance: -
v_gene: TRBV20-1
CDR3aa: CSARVDSPLHF
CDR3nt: TGCAGTGCTAGGGTCGACTCACCCCTCCACTTT

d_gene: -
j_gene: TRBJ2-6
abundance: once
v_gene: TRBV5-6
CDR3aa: CASSSGLCSGANVLTF
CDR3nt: TGTGCCAGCAGTTCCGGGCTGTGCTCTGGGGCCAACGTCCTGACTTTC

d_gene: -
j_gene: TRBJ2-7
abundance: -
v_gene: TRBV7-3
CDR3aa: CATSRAGIAYEQYF
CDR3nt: TGTGCCACCAGCAGGGCAGGGATCGCCTACGAGCAGTACTTC

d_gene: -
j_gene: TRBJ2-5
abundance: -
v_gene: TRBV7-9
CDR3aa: CASSLGGDAETQYF
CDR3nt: TGTGCCAGCAGCTTAGGAGGGGATGCAGAGACCCAGTACTTC

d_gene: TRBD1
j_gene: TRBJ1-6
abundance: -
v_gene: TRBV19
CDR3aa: CASIRTGENSPLHF
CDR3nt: TGTGCCAGTATAAGGACAGGGGAGAATTCACCCCTCCACTTT

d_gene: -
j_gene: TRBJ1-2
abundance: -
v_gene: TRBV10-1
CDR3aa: CASSDPRGTF
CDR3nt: TGCGCCAGCAGTGACCCCAGGGGCACCTTC

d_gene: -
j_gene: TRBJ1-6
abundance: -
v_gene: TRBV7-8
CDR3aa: CASSLGVNSPLHF
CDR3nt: TGTGCCAGCAGCCTGGGGGTTAATTCACCCCTCCACTTT

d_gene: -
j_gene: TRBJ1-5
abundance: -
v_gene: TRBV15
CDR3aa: CATSRDQAGDQPQHF
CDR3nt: TGTGCCACCAGCAGAGATCAAGCAGGCGATCAGCCCCAGCATTTT